This T cell receptor (beta chain) originates from a study of radiotherapy plus CTLA-4 blockade in lung cancer. Overall study context: Around 18% of patients responded objectively, and 31% achieved disease control.

The CDR3 totals 14 residues. Germline assignment: CDR1 SEHNR and CDR2 FQNEAQ (reference sequence). The ends lost 5 bases at V and 5 bases at J; junction bases unmatched: 6. To note about this clone: Its antigen remains unidentified.

Study-wide findings and caveats: Early shifts in blood T cell clones, with interferon-beta, reportedly predicted response best. TCR clones originating in tumors grew in number in blood after radiotherapy plus ipilimumab.

Some clones are missing from TCRdb's copy, which holds only in-frame ones; the method was immunoSEQ multiplex PCR. The sample has under 55,000 clones, roughly 84% seen once; the top ten hold 3.2%. J is TRBJ1-5 and V is TRBV7-9; 7 bases map to TRBD1. The receptor was derived from a human donor with non-small cell lung cancer who had a partial response to radiotherapy plus ipilimumab. The source was peripheral blood, collected from a patient treated with radiotherapy plus ipilimumab. CDR3 coding DNA: TGTGCCAGCAGCCTGACAGGGTATGATCAGCCCCAGCATTTT. Translating gives CASSLTGYDQPQHF.